This TCR beta chain was sequenced in a study of blood T cell repertoires in COVID-19. Study overall: Specimens from acute and convalescent COVID-19 originated in the United States, Italy and Spain. T cells, B-cell-depleted T cells, or PBMCs supplied cDNA or gDNA.

This clone was seen a single time. Residents of approximately 25 US areas, aged about 18 to 89 years, made up the participants. This CDR3 contains 15 residues. Germline CDR1 is SGHVS and CDR2 is FQNEAQ. Trimming shortened V by 5 bases and J by 7 bases, and 17 bases separated the two germline ends. Authors' analysis steps: Quantification of nucleated cells was approximated via reference gene primer amplification. Assay used: immunoSEQ multiplex PCR; TCRdb lists only in-frame clones, some missing. Clone size and the V and J calls come from that table; the DNA yielded D and trimming. The sample comprises approximately 190,000 clones, 85% to 90% of which are singletons, and under 30% rests with the top ten.

The TCR sequence derives from a middle-aged woman in a cohort exposed to, infected with or recovered from COVID-19 (not recorded which). The chain links TRBV7-8 to TRBJ1-4, with D hard to call. Sequences were obtained from PBMCs or T cells enriched from blood (not recorded which). The CDR3 spells CASSPRRGVGEKLFF. CDR3 sequence (DNA): TGTGCCAGCAGCCCGAGACGGGGAGTGGGTGAAAAACTGTTTTTT.